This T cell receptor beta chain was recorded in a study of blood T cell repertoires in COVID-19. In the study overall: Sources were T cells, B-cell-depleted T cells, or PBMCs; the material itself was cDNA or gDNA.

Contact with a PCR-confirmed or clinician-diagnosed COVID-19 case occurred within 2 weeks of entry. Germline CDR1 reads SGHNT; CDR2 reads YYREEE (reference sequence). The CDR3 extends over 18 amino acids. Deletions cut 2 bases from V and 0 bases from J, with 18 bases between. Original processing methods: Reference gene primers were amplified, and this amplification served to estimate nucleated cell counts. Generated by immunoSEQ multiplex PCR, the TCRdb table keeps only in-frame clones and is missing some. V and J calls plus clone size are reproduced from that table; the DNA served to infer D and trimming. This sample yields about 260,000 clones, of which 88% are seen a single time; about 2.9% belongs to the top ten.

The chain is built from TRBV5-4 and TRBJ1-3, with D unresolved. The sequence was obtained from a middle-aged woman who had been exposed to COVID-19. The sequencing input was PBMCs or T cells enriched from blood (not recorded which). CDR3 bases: TGTGCCAGCAGCTTCCCCAAGCCTGCAGGTCTCTCTGGAAACACCATATATTTT. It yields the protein CASSFPKPAGLSGNTIYF.